Each of the 14 T cell receptor beta chains below was sequenced from the same sample in a study of blood T cell repertoires in COVID-19. Measured with immunoSEQ multiplex PCR; TCRdb has only the in-frame clones, and not every one. The table includes fewer than 500,000 clones, roughly 90% detected once. The sequencing sample was made of peripheral blood. These TCRs come from a man younger than 30 with COVID-19, enrolled during active disease.

The chain is built from TRBV3-1 (or the pseudogene TRBV3-2) and TRBJ2-5; 7 bases are shared with TRBD1. The J segment lost 4 bases and the V segment lost 5 bases, leaving 4 bases of the junction unmatched. Looked up from germline, CDR1 is LGHDT and CDR2 is YNNKEL (reference sequence). This CDR3 region has 13 residues. CDR3 bases: TGTGCCAGCAGCGCAGGGGGTGCAGAGACCCAGTACTTC. Amino acids: CASSAGGAETQYF.

The table lists this clone with many counts. The chain recombines TRBV11-3 with TRBJ1-1; D ambiguous. Trimming pared 5 bases from V and 0 bases from J, leaving 10 bases between. Germline loops: CDR1 SGHNT, CDR2 YENEEA. The CDR3 extends over 14 amino acids. The CDR3 protein is CASSPDRMNTEAFF. CDR3 sequence (DNA): TGTGCCAGCAGCCCCGATAGAATGAACACTGAAGCTTTCTTT.

The chain couples TRBV2 to TRBJ1-2, with D possibly TRBD1 on 6 matching bases. The germline V gene encodes CDR1 SNHLY and CDR2 FYNNEI. The CDR3 runs 12 residues. V lost 7 bases, J lost 7 bases, and 13 bases lay in between. The chain's CDR3 is CASIKGGVGYTF. The DNA for the CDR3 is TGTGCCAGCATTAAAGGGGGGGTTGGCTACACCTTC.

The gene calls are TRBV3-1 (or the pseudogene TRBV3-2) and TRBJ2-3; maybe TRBD2 (6 bases). CDR1 and CDR2 from the germline V gene are LGHDT and YNNKEL (reference sequence). CDR3 length equals 15 residues. Trimming left V 4 bases short and J 3 bases short, with 14 bases between. The CDR3 DNA reads as TGTGCCAGCAGCCTCACTAGCTGGGGGACAGATACGCAGTATTTT. Its protein is CASSLTSWGTDTQYF.

This chain connects TRBV6-1 to TRBJ1-5; D remains ambiguous. This CDR3 has 14 residues. The V end was cut by 2 bases, the J end by 4 bases, with 9 bases between. The V gene's germline CDR1 is MNHNS and CDR2 SASEGT. CDR3: CASSEIQPNQPQHF. The CDR3 DNA sequence: TGTGCCAGCAGTGAAATACAGCCTAATCAGCCCCAGCATTTT.

The rearrangement links TRBV19 to TRBJ1-6; D remains ambiguous. V was pared by 7 bases and J by 5 bases, with 12 bases between. The CDR3 is made up of 14 amino acids. In germline, CDR1 is LNHDA, CDR2 SQIVND (reference sequence). DNA for the CDR3: TGTGCCAGTAACCGGGAGTTTAATAATTCACCCCTCCACTTT. This codes for CASNREFNNSPLHF.

This chain uses TRBV5-5 with TRBJ2-3; D gene ambiguous. Germline-derived CDR1 and CDR2 are SGHKS and YYEKEE (reference sequence). This CDR3 is built from 13 residues. Deletions cut 2 bases from V and 2 bases from J, with 6 bases between. CDR3 coding DNA: TGTGCCAGCAGCTTCGCGGTCACAGATACGCAGTATTTT. Translation: CASSFAVTDTQYF.

This clone was recorded only once. The sample carries other DNA sequences with the same CDR3. J is TRBJ2-2 and V is TRBV24-1; 9 bases line up with TRBD1. CDR3 size: 15 residues. Germline V CDR1 and CDR2: KGHDR, SFDVKD. The junction had 5 bases not matched to a gene; V was cut back by 3 bases and J by 7 bases. The CDR3 here is CATSDPGQGGGELFF. CDR3 in DNA: TGTGCCACCAGTGATCCGGGACAGGGCGGCGGGGAGCTGTTTTTT.

The table lists this clone with a count of one. The chain has TRBV5-6 and TRBJ1-5; a possible D gene is TRBD1 (5 bases). In germline, CDR1 is SGHDT, CDR2 YYEEEE. This CDR3 spans 16 amino acids. V lost 4 bases and J 5 bases, leaving 19 bases between the germline ends. CDR3 nucleotide sequence: TGTGCCAGCAGCCTTGGGACTCTTAGGACGTATCAGCCCCAGCATTTT. Encoded protein: CASSLGTLRTYQPQHF.

This clone was picked up a small number of times. The chain uses TRBV6-1 and TRBJ1-5; D unresolved. The germline V gene encodes CDR1 MNHNS and CDR2 SASEGT. This CDR3 has 16 residues. Deletions cut 4 bases from V and 2 bases from J, with 15 bases between. The CDR3 nucleotides are TGTGCCAGCAGTGGGCCGGAGGGAGGAGGCAATCAGCCCCAGCATTTT. Translating gives CASSGPEGGGNQPQHF.

The chain has TRBV7-9 and TRBJ2-5, with a weak D call TRBD2 (7 bases). The V gene's germline CDR1 is SEHNR and CDR2 FQNEAQ (reference sequence). The CDR3 runs to 16 residues. V lost 2 bases and J lost 2, with 15 bases in between. The CDR3 bases are TGTGCCAGCAGCTTACCCGTGGCGGGGGCACAAGAGACCCAGTACTTC. The encoded protein is CASSLPVAGAQETQYF.

In its sample, this clone was seen once. The chain recombines TRBV6-5 with TRBJ2-3, with 10 bases identical to TRBD2. The J segment lost 5 bases and the V segment lost 2 bases, leaving 4 bases of the junction unmatched. Looked up from germline, CDR1 is MNHEY and CDR2 is SVGAGI. The CDR3 extends over 15 amino acids. The CDR3, as DNA: TGTGCCAGCAGTTACGCCCTAGCGGGGGAAGATACGCAGTATTTT. Its protein is CASSYALAGEDTQYF.

The CDR3 nucleotides are TGTGCCAGCACCTTAAGAACAGGGAAGCTGTTTTTT. Protein product: CASTLRTGKLFF. The gene calls are TRBV14 and TRBJ2-2, with D possibly matching TRBD1 (6 bases). Trimming took off 7 bases at V and 12 bases at J, with 15 bases between the two ends. This CDR3 spans 12 amino acids. Germline assignment: CDR1 SGHDN and CDR2 FVKESK.

The chain carries TRBV6-5 and TRBJ1-4, with a weak D call TRBD1 (6 bases). Between the trimmed V and J ends, which lost 2 bases and 4 bases, there was a span of 8 bases. Germline V CDR1 and CDR2: MNHEY, SVGAGI. This CDR3 has 14 residues. The CDR3 region has the DNA TGTGCCAGCAGTTACGGCAGGGGTAATGAAAAACTGTTTTTT. It encodes CASSYGRGNEKLFF.